The TCR beta chain described here comes from a study of T cell repertoires in cytomegalovirus infection. Overall study context: TCR beta signatures that were public indicated CMV infection and matching HLA type. Study-wide results and limits: In two of eight donors, the top clonotype was HLA-C-restricted CMV-specific. Summed frequency of shared TCR beta families picked out CMV carriers who also had the relevant HLA.

V lost 10 bases and J lost 3; bases outside the gene matches: 4. There are 13 residues in the CDR3. Germline V gives CDR1 MDHEN, CDR2 SYDVKM. With regard to this clonotype: Its antigen is as yet unknown.

TCRdb independently ran MiXCR on the reads; one entry per CDR3 protein. The sample lists about half a million distinct CDR3 sequences; roughly a third were seen once. The V call is TRBV28, the J call TRBJ2-1; 9 positions match TRBD2. This TCR was sampled from a human donor in good health (CMV status not recorded). Some clones in this sample may be carry-over from other donors' samples. This specimen consisted of cultured PBMCs, obtained from culture after CMV antigen stimulation. CDR3 sequence: CANRTSDYNEQFF. CDR3 bases: TGTGCCAACAGGACTAGCGACTACAATGAGCAGTTCTTC.